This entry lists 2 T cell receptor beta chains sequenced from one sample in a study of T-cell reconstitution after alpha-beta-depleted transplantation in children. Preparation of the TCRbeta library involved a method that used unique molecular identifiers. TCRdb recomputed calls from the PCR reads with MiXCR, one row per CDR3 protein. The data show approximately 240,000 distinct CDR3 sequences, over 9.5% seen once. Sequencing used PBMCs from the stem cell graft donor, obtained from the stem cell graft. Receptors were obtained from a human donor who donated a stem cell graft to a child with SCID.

CDR3 loop: CASMAQSTGVWETQYF. DNA for the CDR3: TGTGCCAGCATGGCCCAGTCGACAGGGGTGTGGGAGACCCAGTACTTC. The rearrangement uses TRBV12-3 or TRBV12-4 and TRBJ2-5; 8 nucleotides match TRBD1. The CDR3 runs to 16 residues. V dropped 7 bases and J dropped 5; count of bases not matched to a gene: 15.

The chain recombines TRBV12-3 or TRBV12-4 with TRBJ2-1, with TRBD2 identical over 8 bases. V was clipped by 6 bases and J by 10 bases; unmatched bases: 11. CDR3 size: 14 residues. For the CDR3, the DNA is TGTGCCAGCAGCCGGGGACTAGGAGCTTGGGAGCAGTTCTTC. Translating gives CASSRGLGAWEQFF.